The present entry profiles one T cell receptor (beta chain) with its context. This clone was detected many times. The specificity of this receptor is unknown. No base qualities exist here, and no much larger clone lies one base off it. This entry belongs to a study of shared clonotypes between healthy human individuals (dated by TCRdb to about 2020). Broadly, across the study: Three men and a couple of women, aged 18 to 49 years, made up the cohort. For each donor, CD4 naive and CD4 memory were each given three plates, CD8 naive was given two plates, and CD8 memory was given one plate. The study deeply sequenced blood TCR repertoires of about 5 healthy adults to estimate repertoire size and the extent of clonotype sharing between individuals. Libraries were prepared and TCR repertoires were sequenced by different laboratories using diverse techniques, in order to increase sequencing depth and limit assay-specific biases. Leukapheresis yielded between about 0.94 and 8.9 billion PBMCs per donor. Study-level results and caveats: Compared with non-shared clonotypes, the clonotypes found in all four sorted-subset donors had higher generation probabilities. Larger estimated clonotype richness was generally found for naive subsets than for memory subsets. Incomplete sequencing was indicated by rarefaction of sorted-subset datasets, despite the large sequencing depth. The small number of donors limited the genetic and exposure-history diversity represented. Sharing across a few donors was observed for about 4.8% of naive CD4, over 3% of naive CD8, 2.3% of memory CD4, and about 0.39% of memory CD8 clonotypes. Only blood was sampled, and tissue TCR repertoires likely differ from those in blood. Based on pairwise subsampling, the degree of clonotype sharing among donors was expected to be affected by sequencing depth.

V is reduced by 5 bases and J by 5 bases, leaving a spacing of 18 bases between them. From cysteine to phenylalanine, the CDR3 is 15 amino acids long. Of all the DNA, just the CDR3 is kept, 45 bases in frame from base 1. In the germline V gene (reference sequence), CDR1 corresponds to LNHDA and CDR2 to SQIVND. Using the deep immunoSEQ assay, multiplex PCR amplified TCR CDR3 regions from genomic DNA. For each cell subset, the extracted genomic DNA was distributed evenly across all wells of several immunoSEQ 96-well plates, and each plate served as one replicate. Each replicate PCR for sorted subsets received roughly 200 ng genomic DNA, equal to about 30,000 T cell genomes. Purified libraries were quantified with a Qubit 3.0 fluorometer, sized on a Bioanalyzer 2100, and re-quantified with the KAPA Library Quantification kit. Every immunoSEQ 96-well plate was sequenced on a dedicated single-read 150-cycle Illumina NextSeq 550 flow cell. Turning to the authors' computational methods: Because the immunoSEQ output held only junctional sequences and lacked quality scores, the filtering could not match the filtering applied to full-length reads. To assign V/J genes and CDR3, sequences were annotated using PyIR, a Python wrapper for IgBLAST v1.9, with IMGT germline references. Reads were removed for weak V/J assignments (E-value above 1e-6), missing CDR3, stop codons, out-of-frame junctions, or ambiguous translated residues. A V3J clonotype was defined by an identical inferred V gene, J gene, and CDR3 amino acid sequence. To compute the percentage overlap between repertoires, the number of shared unique clonotypes was divided by the size of the smaller repertoire. Richness of each repertoire was evaluated using RTK rarefaction, the Chao1 estimator, and Recon v2.1 estimates of unobserved clonotypes. For all TCRbeta clonotypes obtained by the gDNA method from a few donors, generation probabilities were computed with OLGA. The immuneACCESS repertoire file appears here via TCRdb, limited to in-frame rearrangements. These files lack a portion of the clones; in checked studies, under half of the deficit traces to unresolved V genes, and the cause of the others is not known. The DNA was the basis for D and trimming; V, J and clone size are from that table. For this sample there are around 200,000 clones; approximately 61% appear just once. The ten largest account for more than 9% of the sample.

The donors were healthy, HIV-negative adults who had no recently reported acute infections or vaccinations. Every donor was a Caucasian adult residing in Nashville, Tennessee, USA. CD4+ T cells were enriched by magnetic negative selection; naive cells were then positively selected on CD45RA, and the negative fraction formed the memory subset. After blood collection by leukapheresis, PBMCs were isolated using Ficoll-Histopaque density gradient centrifugation and then cryopreserved in the vapor phase of liquid nitrogen. Analytical flow cytometry was used to check the purity and quantity of each magnetically sorted T cell population. Genomic DNA was isolated from every sorted fraction and measured by UV absorbance on a Nanodrop 2000c.

The rearrangement combines TRBV19 with TRBJ1-1, and the D gene may be TRBD1, 6 bases matching. Material for sequencing was memory CD4+ T cells sorted from blood. The meaning of the sample's cell subset or site label: CD45RA-negative fraction. The source of this sequence is a man aged 25 to 40 in good health. DNA sequence: TGTGCCAGTAGTGCGCGGAACAGGGTTGTGACTGAAGCTTTCTTT. The translation is CASSARNRVVTEAFF.